Listed below are T cell receptor beta chains from one sample, sequenced in a study of blood T cells in healthy people across ages. A single record per CDR3 protein comes from TCRdb applying MiXCR to the 5' RACE reads. The repertoire has some 690,000 distinct CDR3 sequences, 22% of them found once; the top ten carry approximately 20%. The source material was blood. The receptors come from a man in his sixties or seventies in good health. CDR3s include the opening cysteine and the closing phenylalanine or tryptophan. The order of the fields is V gene, J gene, CDR3 protein.

v_gene: TRBV12-3/TRBV12-4; j_gene: TRBJ1-3; CDR3aa: CASSKGRYGTVSGNTIYF
v_gene: TRBV7-2; j_gene: TRBJ2-1; CDR3aa: CASSTIPGQYSYNEQFF
v_gene: TRBV7-2; j_gene: TRBJ2-1; CDR3aa: CASSGSGDEQFF
v_gene: TRBV20-1; j_gene: TRBJ2-3; CDR3aa: CSARRSGGAADTQYF
v_gene: TRBV11-2; j_gene: TRBJ1-3; CDR3aa: CASSPAGNTIYF
v_gene: TRBV6-1; j_gene: TRBJ1-2; CDR3aa: CASSDRVLFFNYGYTF
v_gene: TRBV10-3; j_gene: .; CDR3aa: CAISLGLAGPYNEQFF
v_gene: TRBV7-9; j_gene: TRBJ1-2; CDR3aa: CASSSAGTEINYGYTF
v_gene: TRBV30; j_gene: TRBJ2-1; CDR3aa: CAWSLTSGRAREQFF
v_gene: TRBV11-3; j_gene: TRBJ2-3; CDR3aa: CASSFLASLTDTQYF
v_gene: TRBV12-3/TRBV12-4; j_gene: TRBJ2-3; CDR3aa: CASSRFPQDTQYF
v_gene: TRBV12-3/TRBV12-4; j_gene: TRBJ2-2; CDR3aa: CASSTGEGTGELFF
v_gene: TRBV12-3/TRBV12-4; j_gene: TRBJ1-2; CDR3aa: CASSSPPMGQGGYTF
v_gene: TRBV20-1; j_gene: TRBJ2-5; CDR3aa: CSASGNRGETQYF
v_gene: TRBV7-9; j_gene: TRBJ1-2; CDR3aa: CASSPQVNYGYTF
v_gene: TRBV12-3/TRBV12-4; j_gene: TRBJ1-4; CDR3aa: CASSLWGPNEKLFF
v_gene: TRBV20-1; j_gene: TRBJ1-3; CDR3aa: CSADSGNTIYF
v_gene: TRBV20-1; j_gene: TRBJ2-4; CDR3aa: CSARDVVGKAKNIQYF